The clone carrying this T cell receptor beta chain was found once. Germline V lookup: CDR1 SGDLS, CDR2 YYNGEE. The CDR3 runs 17 residues. V was pared by 0 bases and J by 2 bases, with 14 bases between. TCRdb's table, derived via immunoSEQ multiplex PCR, lists solely in-frame clones and lacks some. Of about 97,000 clones listed, 65% to 85% are singletons. The data are from a study of PD-1 blockade in classical Hodgkin lymphoma. Each and every patient relapsed after autologous stem cell transplantation, and patients got differing brentuximab vedotin exposure. The chain employs TRBV9 and TRBJ2-2; D is possibly TRBD1 (6 bases). This material consisted of peripheral blood mononuclear cells (PBMCs), taken at baseline. The source is a human donor with classical Hodgkin lymphoma. CDR3 coding DNA: TGTGCCAGCAGCGTAGTGGTTGGGGGACACAACACCGGGGAGCTGTTTTTT. It yields the protein CASSVVVGGHNTGELFF.